This T cell receptor (beta chain) is drawn from a study of blood T cell repertoires in COVID-19. For the study at large: The origin of the acute and convalescent COVID-19 samples was the United States, Italy and Spain. From T cells, B-cell-depleted T cells, or PBMCs came the material, which was cDNA or gDNA.

Authors' methods: Estimates of nucleated cell counts were drawn from the amplification of reference gene primers. Profiled with immunoSEQ multiplex PCR; TCRdb holds only in-frame clones, not every one. V and J calls and clone size follow that table, whereas D and trimming were derived from the DNA. The sample has 94,000 or so clones; more than 65% are singletons. This CDR3 is built from 15 residues. Per the germline V gene, CDR1 is SGHRS and CDR2 is YFSETQ. The V and J ends lost 1 base and 3 bases, in that order; junction bases with no gene match: 5. The TCR originated in a man in his 60s with acute or convalescent COVID-19. Sequencing was done on a sample of peripheral blood. V usage is TRBV5-1 and J usage is TRBJ1-2, with TRBD1 matching over 8 bases. CDR3 sequence reads: CASSLQGAFDYGYTF. CDR3 in DNA: TGCGCCAGCAGCTTGCAGGGGGCGTTTGACTATGGCTACACCTTC.